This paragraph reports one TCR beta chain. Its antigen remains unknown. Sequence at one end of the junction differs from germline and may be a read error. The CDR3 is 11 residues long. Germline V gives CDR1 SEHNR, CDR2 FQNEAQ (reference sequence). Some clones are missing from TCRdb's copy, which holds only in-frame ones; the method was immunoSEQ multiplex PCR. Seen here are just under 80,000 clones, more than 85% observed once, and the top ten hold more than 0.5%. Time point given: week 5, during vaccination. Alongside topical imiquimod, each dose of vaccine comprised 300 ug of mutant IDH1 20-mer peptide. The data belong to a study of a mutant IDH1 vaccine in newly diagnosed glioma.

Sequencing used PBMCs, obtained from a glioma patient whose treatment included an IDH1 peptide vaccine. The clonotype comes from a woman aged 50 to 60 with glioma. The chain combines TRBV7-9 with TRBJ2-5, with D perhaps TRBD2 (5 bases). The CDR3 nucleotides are TGTGCCAGCAGCTTAGGGGAGAGCCAGTACTTC. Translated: CASSLGESQYF. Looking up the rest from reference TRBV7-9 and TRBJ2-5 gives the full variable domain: DTGVSQNPRHKITKRGQNVTFRCDPISEHNRLYWYRQTLGQGPEFLTYFQNEAQLEKSRLLSDRFSAERPKGSFSTLEIQRTEQGDSAMYLCASSLGESQYFGPGTRLLVL.